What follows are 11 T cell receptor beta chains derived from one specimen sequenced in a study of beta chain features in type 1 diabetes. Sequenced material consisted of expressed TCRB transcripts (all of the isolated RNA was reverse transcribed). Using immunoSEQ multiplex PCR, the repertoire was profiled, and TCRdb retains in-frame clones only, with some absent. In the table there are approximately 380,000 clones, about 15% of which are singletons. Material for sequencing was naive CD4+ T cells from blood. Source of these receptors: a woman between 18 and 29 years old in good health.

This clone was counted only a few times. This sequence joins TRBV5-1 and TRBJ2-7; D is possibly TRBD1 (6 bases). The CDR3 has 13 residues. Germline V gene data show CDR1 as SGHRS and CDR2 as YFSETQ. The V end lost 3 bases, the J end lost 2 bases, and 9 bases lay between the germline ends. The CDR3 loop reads CASSWTVPYEQYF. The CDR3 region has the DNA TGCGCCAGCAGCTGGACAGTGCCCTACGAGCAGTACTTC.

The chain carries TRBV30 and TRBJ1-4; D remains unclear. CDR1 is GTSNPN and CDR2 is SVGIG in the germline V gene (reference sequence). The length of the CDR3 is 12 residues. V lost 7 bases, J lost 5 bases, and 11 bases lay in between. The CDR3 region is CALRGPNEKLFF. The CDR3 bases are TGTGCCTTACGAGGGCCGAATGAAAAACTGTTTTTT.

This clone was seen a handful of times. The CDR3 region has the DNA TGTGCCAGCAGCCCCGGTCGGCGGAGCAATCAGCCCCAGCATTTT. As protein: CASSPGRRSNQPQHF. The chain recombines TRBV7-2 with TRBJ1-5, with D uncertain. V was trimmed by 5 bases and J by 1 base, leaving 12 bases between them. Germline values: CDR1 SGHTA, CDR2 FQGNSA. The CDR3 contains 15 residues.

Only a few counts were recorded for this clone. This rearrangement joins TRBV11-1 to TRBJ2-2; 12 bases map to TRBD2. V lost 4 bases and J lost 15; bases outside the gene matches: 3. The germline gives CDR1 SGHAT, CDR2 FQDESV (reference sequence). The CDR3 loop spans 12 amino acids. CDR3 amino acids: CASSSSGRGVFF. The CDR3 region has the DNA TGTGCCAGCAGCTCTAGCGGGAGGGGGGTGTTTTTT.

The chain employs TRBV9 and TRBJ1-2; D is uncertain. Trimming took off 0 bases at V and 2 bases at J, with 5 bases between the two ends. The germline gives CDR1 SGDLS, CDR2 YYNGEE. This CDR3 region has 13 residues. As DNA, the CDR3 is TGTGCCAGCAGCGTAGGCGAGAACTATGGCTACACCTTC. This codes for CASSVGENYGYTF.

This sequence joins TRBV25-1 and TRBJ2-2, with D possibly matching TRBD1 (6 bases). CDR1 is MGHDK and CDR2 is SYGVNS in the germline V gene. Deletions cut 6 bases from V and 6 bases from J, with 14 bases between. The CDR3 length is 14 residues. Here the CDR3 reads CASRQGPSPGELFF. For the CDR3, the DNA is TGTGCCAGCAGACAGGGTCCTAGTCCCGGGGAGCTGTTTTTT. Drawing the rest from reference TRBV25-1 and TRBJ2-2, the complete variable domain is EADIYQTPRYLVIGTGKKITLECSQTMGHDKMYWYQQDPGMELHLIHYSYGVNSTEKGDLSSESTVSRIRTEHFPLTLESARPSHTSQYLCASRQGPSPGELFFGEGSRLTVL.

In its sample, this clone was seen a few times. Written as DNA, the CDR3 is TGTGCCAGCAGCTTTGACAGGAGCTACAATGAGCAGTTCTTC. The encoded protein is CASSFDRSYNEQFF. The chain carries TRBV14 and TRBJ2-1; maybe TRBD1 (6 bases). Trimming took 5 bases from V and 3 from J, leaving 11 bases between them. Germline CDR1 and CDR2: SGHDN and FVKESK. The CDR3 sequence is 14 residues long. Full variable domain (outside the CDR3, taken from reference TRBV14 and TRBJ2-1): EAGVTQFPSHSVIEKGQTVTLRCDPISGHDNLYWYRRVMGKEIKFLLHFVKESKQDESGMPNNRFLAERTGGTYSTLKVQPAELEDSGVYFCASSFDRSYNEQFFGPGTRLTVL.

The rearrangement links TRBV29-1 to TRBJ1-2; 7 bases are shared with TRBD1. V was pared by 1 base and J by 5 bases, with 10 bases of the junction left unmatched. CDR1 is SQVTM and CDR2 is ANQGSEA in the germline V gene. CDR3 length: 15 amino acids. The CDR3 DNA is TGCAGCGTTGAAGCCCGCTCAGGGGGTCTTTATGGCTACACCTTC. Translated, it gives CSVEARSGGLYGYTF.

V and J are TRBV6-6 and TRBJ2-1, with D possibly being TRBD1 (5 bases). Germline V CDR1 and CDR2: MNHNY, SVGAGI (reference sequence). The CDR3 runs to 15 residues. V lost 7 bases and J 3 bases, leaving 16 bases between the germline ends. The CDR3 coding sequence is TGTGCCAGCAACGACAGAGACGGTTTCTACAATGAGCAGTTCTTC. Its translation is CASNDRDGFYNEQFF.

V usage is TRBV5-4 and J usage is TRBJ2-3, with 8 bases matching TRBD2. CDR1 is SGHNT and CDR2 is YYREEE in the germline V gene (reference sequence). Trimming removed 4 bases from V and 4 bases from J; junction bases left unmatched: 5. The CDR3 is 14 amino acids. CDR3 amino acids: CASSQTSEADTQYF. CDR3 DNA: TGTGCCAGCAGCCAGACTAGCGAGGCAGATACGCAGTATTTT.

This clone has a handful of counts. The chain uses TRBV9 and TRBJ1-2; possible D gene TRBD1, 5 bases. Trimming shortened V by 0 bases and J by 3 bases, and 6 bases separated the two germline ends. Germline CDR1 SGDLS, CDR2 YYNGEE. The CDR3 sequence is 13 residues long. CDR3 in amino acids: CASSVETDYGYTF. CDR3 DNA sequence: TGTGCCAGCAGCGTAGAGACAGACTATGGCTACACCTTC.